The 19 T cell receptor beta chains reported below all come from one sample, sequenced in a study of identical twins (dated by TCRdb to the mid-2010s). The library was obtained by 5' RACE. Sequencing was performed on an Illumina HiSeq 2000. The public sequencing data were trimmed at Q25 with fastp and processed into clonotypes with MiXCR by TCRdb, which kept only in-frame beta chains. Rows with a matching CDR3 protein are joined into one entry that keeps the most common DNA and genes. The sample yields about 250,000 distinct CDR3 sequences; more than 12% were counted once. 8.5% to 10% of the sample goes to the ten largest clones. The sequenced sample was memory (CD45RO+) T cells sorted from blood. The cell subset or site label, read with the paper, signifies: CD45RO+ enriched T cells. Receptors were obtained from a woman younger than 30 in good health.

The gene calls are TRBV6-1 and TRBJ2-4, with D tentatively TRBD2 (6 bases). This CDR3 region has 16 residues. Trimming took off 6 bases at V and 0 bases at J, with 15 bases between the two ends. Germline V CDR1 and CDR2: MNHNS, SASEGT. The CDR3: CASSGLARLAKNIQYF. Written as DNA, the CDR3 is TGTGCCAGCAGCGGCCTAGCGAGACTAGCCAAAAACATTCAGTACTTC.

There are many counts of this clonotype. The CDR3 here is CASSQPILAGLQYF. CDR3 coding DNA: TGTGCCAGCAGCCAACCTATACTAGCGGGACTACAGTATTTT. The chain links TRBV3-1 to TRBJ2-3, with 10 bases identical to TRBD2. CDR3 length: 14 amino acids. Germline V gives CDR1 LGHDT, CDR2 YNNKEL (reference sequence). V shed 2 bases and J 12 bases; nucleotides not matched to a gene: 8.

This clonotype has a handful of counts. V usage is TRBV29-1 and J usage is TRBJ1-2; maybe TRBD1 (6 bases). In germline, CDR1 is SQVTM, CDR2 ANQGSEA. Trimming took 7 bases from V and 1 from J, leaving 16 bases between them. The CDR3 length is 14 residues. CDR3 loop: CSALLTDSNYGYTF. The CDR3 bases are TGCAGCGCCCTCTTGACGGACAGTAACTATGGCTACACCTTC.

This clonotype came up many times. This chain links TRBV5-1 with TRBJ1-5; D remains ambiguous. V lost 2 bases, J lost 5 bases, and 11 bases lay in between. Germline loops: CDR1 SGHRS, CDR2 YFSETQ. The CDR3 length is 14 residues. CDR3 DNA sequence: TGCGCCAGCAGCTTTTACGGAGAAGATCAGCCCCAGCATTTT. Translating gives CASSFYGEDQPQHF.

V gene TRBV6-1 combines with J gene TRBJ1-1; D gene ambiguous. The CDR3 has 15 amino acids. Germline V gene data show CDR1 as MNHNS and CDR2 as SASEGT. With 2 bases removed from V and 7 bases from J, the gap between germline ends came to 17 bases. The CDR3 region has the DNA TGTGCCAGCAGTGAAAGTCTGGGGAGGAACGGTGAAGCTTTCTTT. Protein sequence: CASSESLGRNGEAFF.

This clonotype was seen at least ten times. This chain links TRBV6-1 with TRBJ1-6; D ambiguous. Per the germline V gene, CDR1 is MNHNS and CDR2 is SASEGT. This CDR3 comprises 17 residues. The V and J ends lost 7 bases and 1 base respectively, with 17 bases between them. CDR3 sequence reads: CASKKSWGSSYNSPLHF. The DNA of the CDR3 is TGTGCCAGCAAAAAGAGTTGGGGTTCGTCCTATAATTCACCCCTCCACTTT.

The chain recombines TRBV14 with TRBJ1-1; D remains unclear. Germline CDR1 and CDR2: SGHDN and FVKESK. V gave up 3 bases and J gave up 1 base, with 9 bases separating them. This CDR3 contains 14 residues. The CDR3 coding sequence is TGTGCCAGCAGCCATTTGCAGCAGAACACTGAAGCTTTCTTT. Translated, it gives CASSHLQQNTEAFF. The variable domain in full, with the rest retrieved from reference TRBV14 and TRBJ1-1, is EAGVTQFPSHSVIEKGQTVTLRCDPISGHDNLYWYRRVMGKEIKFLLHFVKESKQDESGMPNNRFLAERTGGTYSTLKVQPAELEDSGVYFCASSHLQQNTEAFFGQGTRLTVV.

This chain uses TRBV29-1 with TRBJ1-2; D is unclear. CDR3 length equals 10 residues. V shed 8 bases and J shed 8 bases, with 12 bases lying between them. CDR1 is SQVTM, CDR2 ANQGSEA, per germline. CDR3 in amino acids: CSTAESGYTF. CDR3 bases: TGCAGCACGGCGGAAAGCGGCTACACCTTC. The entire variable domain, with the rest obtained from reference TRBV29-1 and TRBJ1-2, is as follows: SAVISQKPSRDICQRGTSLTIQCQVDSQVTMMFWYRQQPGQSLTLIATANQGSEATYESGFVIDKFPISRPNLTFSTLTVSNMSPEDSSIYLCSTAESGYTFGSGTRLTVV.

This clonotype was recorded a few times. V gene TRBV7-3 combines with J gene TRBJ2-4; 10 bases are shared with TRBD2. The CDR3 spans 19 residues. With 5 bases clipped from V and 0 bases from J, the junction kept 13 bases outside the gene matches. The germline gives CDR1 SGHTA, CDR2 FQGTGA. The CDR3 sequence: CASSPMGAGGTLAKNIQYF. CDR3 nucleotides: TGTGCCAGCAGCCCCATGGGAGCGGGGGGGACTCTAGCCAAAAACATTCAGTACTTC. The full variable domain, in which reference TRBV7-3 and TRBJ2-4 provide the parts outside the CDR3, is GAGVSQTPSNKVTEKGKYVELRCDPISGHTALYWYRQSLGQGPEFLIYFQGTGAADDSGLPNDRFFAVRPEGSVSTLKIQRTERGDSAVYLCASSPMGAGGTLAKNIQYFGAGTRLSVL.

This clonotype occurred a few times. The chain employs TRBV11-2 and TRBJ1-1, with D possibly TRBD1 on 5 matching bases. CDR1 is SGHAT, CDR2 FQNNGV, per germline. The CDR3 covers 15 residues. V was cut by 8 bases and J by 5 bases, with 21 bases left in between. The CDR3: CASCQGRGGQTEAFF. Here the CDR3 DNA reads TGTGCCAGCTGTCAAGGGAGGGGTGGTCAGACTGAAGCTTTCTTT.

This chain's CDR3 is CASSPGDSNQPQHF. In DNA form, the CDR3 reads TGCGCCAGCAGCCCCGGCGATAGCAATCAGCCCCAGCATTTT. The rearrangement uses TRBV5-1 and TRBJ1-5; no clear D gene. The germline V gene encodes CDR1 SGHRS and CDR2 YFSETQ. V was clipped by 4 bases and J by 0 bases, with 8 bases between them. This CDR3 is built from 14 residues.

This clonotype was counted between two and nine times. This chain joins TRBV28 and TRBJ2-1, with D possibly matching TRBD2 (6 bases). The CDR3 totals 15 residues. Germline assignment: CDR1 MDHEN and CDR2 SYDVKM. Trimming pared 6 bases from V and 6 bases from J, leaving 18 bases between. The CDR3 spells CASRIGGSTVNEQFF. The CDR3 coding sequence is TGTGCCAGCAGAATTGGGGGGAGTACGGTCAATGAGCAGTTCTTC. Complete variable domain (other parts from reference TRBV28 and TRBJ2-1): DVKVTQSSRYLVKRTGEKVFLECVQDMDHENMFWYRQDPGLGLRLIYFSYDVKMKEKGDIPEGYSVSREKKERFSLILESASTNQTSMYLCASRIGGSTVNEQFFGPGTRLTVL.

This clonotype was seen more than once but under ten times. The chain joins TRBV7-3 to TRBJ1-6; 7 bases line up with TRBD1. The CDR3 has 14 residues. The V gene's germline CDR1 is SGHTA and CDR2 FQGTGA. The V gene end was trimmed by 5 bases and the J gene end by 6 bases; junction bases not matched to a gene: 4. The CDR3, as DNA: TGTGCCAGCAGCGCCGGGGACAGTAATTCACCCCTCCACTTT. Residues: CASSAGDSNSPLHF.

This clonotype has only a few counts. This chain uses TRBV3-1 with TRBJ2-3; 9 bases align to TRBD2. The V gene's germline CDR1 is LGHDT and CDR2 YNNKEL (reference sequence). The V and J ends lost 2 bases and 4 bases, in that order; junction bases with no gene match: 1. The CDR3 extends over 14 amino acids. CDR3 in amino acids: CASSQRTSADTQYF. CDR3 DNA sequence: TGTGCCAGCAGCCAAAGGACTAGCGCAGATACGCAGTATTTT.

The J gene is TRBJ1-6, the V gene TRBV5-6; possibly TRBD1 for D (5 bases). Germline V gene data show CDR1 as SGHDT and CDR2 as YYEEEE. Trimming shortened V by 4 bases and J by 8 bases, and 16 bases separated the two germline ends. The CDR3 extends over 15 amino acids. As DNA, the CDR3 is TGTGCCAGCAGCCATGGACCGATCAGGGATTCACCCCTCCACTTT. Translating gives CASSHGPIRDSPLHF. The full variable domain, in which reference TRBV5-6 and TRBJ1-6 provide the parts outside the CDR3, is DAGVTQSPTHLIKTRGQQVTLRCSPKSGHDTVSWYQQALGQGPQFIFQYYEEEERQRGNFPDRFSGHQFPNYSSELNVNALLLGDSALYLCASSHGPIRDSPLHFGNGTRLTVT.

This clonotype was found many times. The chain couples TRBV12-3 or TRBV12-4 to TRBJ2-1; D remains ambiguous. With 6 bases removed from V and 7 bases from J, the gap between germline ends came to 19 bases. The CDR3 length is 15 residues. The CDR3 sequence is CASRNRASLSNEQFF. CDR3 coding DNA: TGTGCCAGCAGGAACCGGGCCTCGCTGAGTAATGAGCAGTTCTTC.

This chain connects TRBV5-1 to TRBJ2-7, with TRBD1 identical over 11 bases. This CDR3 is built from 15 residues. Trimming removed 4 bases from V and 1 base from J; junction bases left unmatched: 4. CDR1 is SGHRS, CDR2 YFSETQ, per germline. CDR3 in amino acids: CASSPGTGGSYEQYF. The CDR3 bases are TGCGCCAGCAGCCCTGGGACAGGGGGTTCCTACGAGCAGTACTTC.

This clonotype was counted many times. This chain uses TRBV7-2 with TRBJ2-7; no firm D call. V was pared by 4 bases and J by 3 bases, with 7 bases between. Germline CDR1 is SGHTA and CDR2 is FQGNSA. CDR3 size: 12 residues. The CDR3 sequence is CASSSEDYEQYF. CDR3 sequence (DNA): TGTGCCAGCAGCTCGGAAGACTACGAGCAGTACTTC.

The CDR3 DNA sequence: TGTGCCAGCAGCTTATTGGCCCTGGGCACAGATACGCAGTATTTT. It yields the protein CASSLLALGTDTQYF. V is TRBV7-8 and J is TRBJ2-3; D not certain. Trimming pared 2 bases from V and 1 base from J, leaving 10 bases between. CDR3 length: 15 amino acids. CDR1 is SGHVS and CDR2 is FQNEAQ in the germline V gene.